Sequencing of this T cell receptor (beta chain) was carried out in a study of blood T cell repertoires in COVID-19. The wider study: COVID-19 samples collected from the United States, Italy and Spain covered acute and convalescent phases. PBMCs, B-cell-depleted T cells, or T cells provided the cDNA or gDNA that made up the material.

Under the authors' procedure: Amplified reference gene primers provided the basis for estimating nucleated cell counts. Sequencing was performed with immunoSEQ multiplex PCR; in TCRdb, only in-frame clones are kept and a portion is missing. D and trimming come from the DNA, and the V and J calls and clone size come from that table. The sample has 50,000 or so clones, roughly 83% seen once. V lost 3 bases and J lost 5, with 3 bases in between. The CDR3 is 11 residues long. Germline-derived CDR1 and CDR2 are LGHDT and YNNKEL (reference sequence). This chain connects TRBV3-1 (or the pseudogene TRBV3-2) to TRBJ2-3; D is undetermined. This clonotype originated in a woman aged 80 or over with acute or convalescent COVID-19. The sequenced material came from peripheral blood. CDR3 residues: CASSQRDTQYF. The DNA of the CDR3 is TGTGCCAGCAGCCAGAGAGATACGCAGTATTTT.